The sequence of this T cell receptor (beta chain) was determined in a study of blood T cell repertoires in COVID-19. Turning to the study itself: The origin of the acute and convalescent COVID-19 samples was the United States, Italy and Spain. PBMCs, B-cell-depleted T cells, or T cells provided the cDNA or gDNA that made up the material.

Authors' data handling: Amplification with reference gene primers provided the estimates of nucleated cell counts. Clones were sequenced by immunoSEQ multiplex PCR, and TCRdb holds only the in-frame ones, with some missing. V and J calls plus clone size are reproduced from that table; the DNA served to infer D and trimming. The sample includes 200,000 to 250,000 clones, 70% to 90% of them seen just once. The germline V gene encodes CDR1 MNHEY and CDR2 SVGAGI. The CDR3 is 12 amino acids. Trimming removed 6 bases at V and 11 bases at J, with 14 bases between. The chain has TRBV6-5 and TRBJ1-5; no firm D call. The TCR was taken from a man aged 50-60 years who had recovered from COVID-19. Specimen: peripheral blood. DNA of the CDR3: TGTGCCAGCAGGCTTGGAGACTCTGCCCAGCATTTT. The encoded protein is CASRLGDSAQHF.